Listed below are T cell receptor beta chains from one sample, sequenced in a study of T cells after posttransplantation cyclophosphamide. Profiling relied on immunoSEQ multiplex PCR, and the TCRdb table lists in-frame clones only, not all of them. Counted here are a few thousand clones, over 60% occurring once; the ten biggest clones make up roughly three fifths. The material was PBMCs, obtained after allogeneic stem cell transplant with calcineurin inhibitor and methotrexate. The source is a female patient between 50 and 60 years old who received an allogeneic stem cell transplant from an unrelated donor, was CMV-positive, and had acute and chronic GVHD. The T cells may partly be graft donor cells. Both conserved end residues are part of each CDR3. The order of the fields is clone size, J gene, D gene, V gene, CDR3 protein, CDR3 DNA. D genes are given only for firm matches. Clone size appears in some rows only: once, few, many, or a class for an expanded clone.

NA,TRBJ2-6,NA,TRBV11-1,CASSLTAAGANVLTF,TGTGCCAGCAGCTTAACAGCGGCCGGGGCCAACGTCCTGACTTTC
NA,TRBJ2-3,TRBD1,TRBV7-9,CASSQGDSRTDTQYF,TGTGCCAGCAGCCAGGGGGACAGCCGCACAGATACGCAGTATTTT
NA,TRBJ2-3,NA,TRBV7-9,CASSFSASSTDTQYF,TGTGCCAGCAGCTTTAGCGCCTCTAGCACAGATACGCAGTATTTT
NA,TRBJ2-2,NA,TRBV2,CASSFLDTGELFF,TGTGCCAGCAGTTTTCTCGACACCGGGGAGCTGTTTTTT
NA,TRBJ2-3,NA,TRBV15,CATSIGDSSGDTQYF,TGTGCCACCAGCATTGGTGACAGCAGCGGGGATACGCAGTATTTT
few,TRBJ1-4,NA,TRBV12-5,CASGLGVGGNEKLFF,TGTGCTAGTGGTTTGGGGGTCGGCGGGAATGAAAAACTGTTTTTT
NA,TRBJ1-1,TRBD1,TRBV10-2,CASGATGGIPAFF,TGCGCCAGCGGGGCTACAGGGGGCATCCCGGCTTTCTTT
NA,TRBJ1-2,TRBD1,TRBV6-1,CASRPTGDYGYTF,TGTGCCAGCAGACCGACAGGGGACTATGGCTACACCTTC
NA,TRBJ1-4,NA,TRBV30,CAWSVLSNREKLFF,TGTGCCTGGAGTGTACTATCCAATCGTGAAAAACTGTTTTTT
once,TRBJ1-2,TRBD1,TRBV6-5,CASSDGTGWSSGYTF,TGTGCCAGCAGCGACGGGACAGGGTGGAGCTCTGGCTACACCTTC
NA,TRBJ2-2,NA,TRBV28,CASSEAWNTGELFF,TGTGCCAGCAGTGAAGCCTGGAACACCGGGGAGCTGTTTTTT
few,TRBJ2-7,NA,TRBV27,CASKINRDYYEQYF,TGTGCCAGCAAGATCAACAGGGATTACTACGAGCAGTACTTC
NA,TRBJ2-7,NA,TRBV10-1,CASSELDRPGYEQYF,TGCGCCAGCAGTGAGTTGGATAGGCCGGGCTACGAGCAGTACTTC
NA,TRBJ2-7,NA,TRBV27,CASRREPRGTAYEQYF,TGTGCCAGCAGAAGGGAGCCGAGAGGCACCGCCTACGAGCAGTACTTC
NA,TRBJ2-2,NA,TRBV29-1,CSVEPNEGTGELFF,TGCAGCGTCGAACCCAACGAGGGCACCGGGGAGCTGTTTTTT
NA,TRBJ1-1,NA,TRBV5-4,CASSTPPRDFWRAEAFF,TGTGCCAGCAGCACCCCACCTCGGGATTTTTGGCGTGCTGAAGCTTTCTTT
NA,TRBJ1-1,NA,TRBV7-2,CASTEGVWDTEAFF,TGTGCCAGCACAGAAGGGGTTTGGGACACTGAAGCTTTCTTT
NA,TRBJ2-3,TRBD1,TRBV27,CASSSFSQGGAYTQYF,TGTGCCAGCAGTTCTTTTAGCCAAGGGGGCGCTTATACGCAGTATTTT
NA,TRBJ1-2,NA,TRBV27,CASNLRSGGGGYTF,TGTGCCAGCAATTTGCGCTCGGGGGGAGGGGGCTACACCTTC
NA,TRBJ1-5,TRBD1,TRBV5-1,CASSPGQAGGAQHF,TGCGCCAGCAGCCCTGGACAGGCTGGGGGAGCCCAGCATTTT
NA,TRBJ2-7,TRBD1,TRBV13,CASSRTGLSSYEQYF,TGTGCCAGCAGCCGGACAGGGTTGAGCTCCTACGAGCAGTACTTC
NA,TRBJ2-1,NA,TRBV20-1,CSAWGRLEQFF,TGCAGTGCTTGGGGGCGGCTCGAGCAGTTCTTC
NA,TRBJ1-5,NA,TRBV5-4,CASRAGQLNQPQHF,TGTGCCAGCAGGGCGGGCCAGCTAAATCAGCCCCAGCATTTT
NA,TRBJ2-5,TRBD2,TRBV7-7,CASSSGLAGGQETQYF,TGTGCCAGCAGCTCGGGACTAGCGGGGGGCCAAGAGACCCAGTACTTC
NA,TRBJ2-7,NA,TRBV7-9,CASSLSPQGTSPEQYF,TGTGCCAGCAGCTTAAGCCCACAGGGAACCTCCCCCGAGCAGTACTTC
NA,TRBJ1-1,NA,TRBV27,CASSLSPRGLRGNTEAFF,TGTGCCAGCAGTTTATCACCCCGCGGCTTACGGGGGAACACTGAAGCTTTCTTT
NA,TRBJ1-1,TRBD1,TRBV5-1,CASSGGTAMNTEAFF,TGCGCCAGCAGCGGCGGGACAGCGATGAACACTGAAGCTTTCTTT
medium-sized,TRBJ1-1,TRBD1,TRBV6-1,CASRLQGSTEAFF,TGTGCCAGCAGGTTACAGGGGTCCACTGAAGCTTTCTTT
NA,TRBJ1-1,NA,TRBV6-1,CASSEDSGRGNTEAFF,TGTGCCAGCAGTGAAGATTCAGGCCGGGGGAACACTGAAGCTTTCTTT
NA,TRBJ2-7,TRBD2,TRBV10-3,CAIRTSGGDEQYF,TGTGCCATCAGAACCTCGGGAGGGGATGAACAGTACTTC
NA,TRBJ1-4,NA,TRBV4-1,CASSQDVLREKLFF,TGCGCCAGCAGCCAAGACGTCCTTAGAGAAAAACTGTTTTTT
NA,TRBJ2-7,TRBD1,TRBV18,CASSPYHSPGTGHLWEQYF,TGTGCCAGCTCACCTTATCACTCGCCTGGGACAGGTCACCTCTGGGAGCAGTACTTC
NA,TRBJ2-3,TRBD2,TRBV5-1,CASSFGGTDTQYF,TGCGCCAGCAGCTTCGGGGGGACAGATACGCAGTATTTT
once,TRBJ1-1,NA,TRBV7-9,CASSLRGFTEAFF,TGTGCCAGCAGCTTAAGGGGGTTCACTGAAGCTTTCTTT
NA,TRBJ1-1,NA,TRBV14,CASSRLEGVGGTEAFF,TGTGCCAGCAGCCGCTTAGAGGGTGTAGGGGGCACTGAAGCTTTCTTT
NA,TRBJ1-3,NA,TRBV7-6,CASSLVGGIAGNTIYF,TGTGCCAGCAGCTTAGTAGGCGGGATCGCCGGAAACACCATATATTTT
NA,TRBJ1-5,TRBD1,TRBV9,CTSSVDSGGQPQHF,TGTACCAGCAGCGTAGACTCAGGGGGACAGCCCCAGCATTTT
NA,TRBJ2-2,NA,TRBV2,CASSETSSSTGELFF,TGTGCCAGCAGTGAAACGAGCTCGTCCACCGGGGAGCTGTTTTTT
medium-sized,TRBJ2-7,NA,TRBV5-6,CASSPFRGYEQYF,TGTGCCAGCAGCCCTTTTCGGGGCTACGAGCAGTACTTC
NA,TRBJ2-7,NA,TRBV28,CASRFYYEQYF,TGTGCCAGCAGGTTCTACTACGAGCAGTACTTC
NA,TRBJ2-2,TRBD2,TRBV27,CASSFSSGGANTGELFF,TGTGCCAGCAGTTTCTCTAGCGGGGGGGCGAACACCGGGGAGCTGTTTTTT
NA,TRBJ1-1,NA,TRBV5-5,CASSLAGRWNTEAFF,TGTGCCAGCAGCTTGGCGGGTAGATGGAACACTGAAGCTTTCTTT
NA,TRBJ2-7,TRBD2,TRBV4-1,CASSPRTSGFYEQYF,TGCGCCAGCAGCCCCCGGACTAGCGGATTTTACGAGCAGTACTTC
NA,TRBJ1-1,NA,TRBV5-8,CASRPGRHWNTEAFF,TGTGCCAGCCGGCCGGGGAGACACTGGAACACTGAAGCTTTCTTT
NA,TRBJ1-5,TRBD1,TRBV6-1,CASSDPGTVLNQPQHF,TGTGCCAGCAGTGATCCCGGGACAGTTCTCAATCAGCCCCAGCATTTT
NA,TRBJ2-3,NA,TRBV19,CASSIPNKGADTQYF,TGTGCCAGTAGTATCCCCAACAAGGGGGCAGATACGCAGTATTTT
few,TRBJ2-7,NA,TRBV10-3,CASGQGGPNEQYF,TGTGCCAGCGGCCAGGGGGGTCCCAACGAGCAGTACTTC
NA,TRBJ2-1,TRBD1,TRBV9,CASSATGPYNEQFF,TGTGCCAGCAGCGCGACAGGGCCCTACAATGAGCAGTTCTTC
few,TRBJ1-5,NA,TRBV28,CASSLIQGSNQPQHF,TGTGCCAGCAGTTTAATCCAGGGTTCCAATCAGCCCCAGCATTTT
medium-sized,TRBJ2-7,TRBD2,TRBV4-1,CASSQDSGGSFDEQYF,TGCGCCAGCAGCCAAGATAGTGGCGGGAGTTTCGACGAGCAGTACTTC
NA,TRBJ1-4,NA,TRBV6-1,CASSVFGLQQGSEKLFF,TGTGCCAGCAGTGTGTTCGGTCTTCAACAGGGTTCGGAAAAACTGTTTTTT
NA,TRBJ1-5,TRBD1,TRBV6-5,CASRTGVGNQPQHF,TGTGCCAGCAGAACAGGGGTAGGCAATCAGCCCCAGCATTTT
NA,TRBJ2-1,TRBD2,TRBV2,CAMGRGGYEQFF,TGTGCCATGGGACGGGGGGGCTACGAGCAGTTCTTC
NA,TRBJ2-3,TRBD1,TRBV6-6,CASIRDRGTDTQYF,TGTGCCAGCATTAGGGACAGGGGCACAGATACGCAGTATTTT
NA,TRBJ2-5,TRBD1,TRBV5-5,CASSHRDRGQKTQYF,TGTGCCAGCAGCCACCGGGACAGGGGGCAGAAGACCCAGTACTTC